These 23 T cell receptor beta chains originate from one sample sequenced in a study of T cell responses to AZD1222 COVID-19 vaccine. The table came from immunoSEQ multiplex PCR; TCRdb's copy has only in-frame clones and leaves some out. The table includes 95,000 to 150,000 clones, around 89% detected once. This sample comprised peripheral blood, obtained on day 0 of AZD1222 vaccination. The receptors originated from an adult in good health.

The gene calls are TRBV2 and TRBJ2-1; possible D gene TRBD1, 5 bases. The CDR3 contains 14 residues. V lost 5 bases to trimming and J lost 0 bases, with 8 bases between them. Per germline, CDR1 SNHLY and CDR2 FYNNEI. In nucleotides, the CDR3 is TGTGCCAGCAGTCAGGGTGGCTCCTACAATGAGCAGTTCTTC. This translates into CASSQGGSYNEQFF.

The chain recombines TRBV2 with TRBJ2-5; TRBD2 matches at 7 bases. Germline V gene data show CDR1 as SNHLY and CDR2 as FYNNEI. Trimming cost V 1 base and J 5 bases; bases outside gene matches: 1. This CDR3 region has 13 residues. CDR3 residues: CASSEGEGETQYF. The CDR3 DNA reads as TGTGCCAGCAGTGAAGGGGAGGGGGAGACCCAGTACTTC.

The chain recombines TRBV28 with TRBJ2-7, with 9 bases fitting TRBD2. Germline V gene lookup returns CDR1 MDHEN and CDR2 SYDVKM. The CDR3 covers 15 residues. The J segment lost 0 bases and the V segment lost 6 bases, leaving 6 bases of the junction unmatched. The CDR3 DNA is TGTGCCAGCAGGCCCCTAGCGGGGATCTCCTACGAGCAGTACTTC. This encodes CASRPLAGISYEQYF.

The DNA of the CDR3 is TGCGCCAGCAGCTTACAGACAGGGGTGAACACTGAAGCTTTCTTT. Translated, it gives CASSLQTGVNTEAFF. The genes are TRBV5-1 and TRBJ1-1; TRBD1 matches 8 bases. Germline CDR1 reads SGHRS; CDR2 reads YFSETQ. The CDR3 has 15 amino acids. V was pared by 2 bases and J by 0 bases, with 3 bases of the junction left unmatched. Full variable domain (remainder filled in from reference TRBV5-1 and TRBJ1-1): KAGVTQTPRYLIKTRGQQVTLSCSPISGHRSVSWYQQTPGQGLQFLFEYFSETQRNKGNFPGRFSGRQFSNSRSEMNVSTLELGDSALYLCASSLQTGVNTEAFFGQGTRLTVV.

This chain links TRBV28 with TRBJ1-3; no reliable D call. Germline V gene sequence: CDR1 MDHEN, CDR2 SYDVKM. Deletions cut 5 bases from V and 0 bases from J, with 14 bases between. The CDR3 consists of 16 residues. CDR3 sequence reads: CASSLLGPGSGNTIYF. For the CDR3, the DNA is TGTGCCAGCAGTCTCCTTGGCCCTGGCTCTGGAAACACCATATATTTT.

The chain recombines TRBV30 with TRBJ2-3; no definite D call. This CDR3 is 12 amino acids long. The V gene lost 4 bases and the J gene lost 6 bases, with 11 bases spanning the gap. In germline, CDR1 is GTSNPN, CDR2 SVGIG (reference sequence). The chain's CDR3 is CAWNHLGDTQYF. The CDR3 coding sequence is TGTGCCTGGAATCACCTCGGGGATACGCAGTATTTT.

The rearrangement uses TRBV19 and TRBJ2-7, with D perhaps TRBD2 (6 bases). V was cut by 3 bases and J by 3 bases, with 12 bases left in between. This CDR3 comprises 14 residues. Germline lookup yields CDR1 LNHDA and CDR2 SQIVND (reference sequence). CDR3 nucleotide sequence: TGTGCCAGTAGTATCGCGGGGCCTCACTACGAGCAGTACTTC. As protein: CASSIAGPHYEQYF.

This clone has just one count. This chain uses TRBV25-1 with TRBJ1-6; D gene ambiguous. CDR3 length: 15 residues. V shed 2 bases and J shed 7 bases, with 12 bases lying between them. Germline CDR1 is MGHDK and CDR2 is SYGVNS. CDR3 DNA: TGTGCCAGCAGTGAACGATATTTAGGGAATTCACCCCTCCACTTT. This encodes CASSERYLGNSPLHF.

CDR3 coding DNA: TGCAGCGTTGAGTCCCGGGTCCTTGAAGCTTTCTTT. This translates into CSVESRVLEAFF. J is TRBJ1-1 and V is TRBV29-1, with D uncertain. The germline V gene has CDR1 SQVTM and CDR2 ANQGSEA. The CDR3 covers 12 residues. V was trimmed by 3 bases and J by 7 bases, leaving 12 bases between them.

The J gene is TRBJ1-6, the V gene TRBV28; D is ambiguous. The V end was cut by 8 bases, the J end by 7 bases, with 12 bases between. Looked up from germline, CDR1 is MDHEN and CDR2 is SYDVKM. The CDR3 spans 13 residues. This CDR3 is CASLRSGNSPLHF. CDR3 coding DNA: TGTGCCAGCCTTCGATCCGGGAATTCACCCCTCCACTTT.

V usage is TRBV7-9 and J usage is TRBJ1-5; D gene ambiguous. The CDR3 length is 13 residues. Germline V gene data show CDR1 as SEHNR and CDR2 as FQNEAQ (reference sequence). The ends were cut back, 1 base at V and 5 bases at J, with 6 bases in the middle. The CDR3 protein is CASSLGGDQPQHF. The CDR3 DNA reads TGTGCCAGCAGCTTAGGTGGCGATCAGCCCCAGCATTTT.

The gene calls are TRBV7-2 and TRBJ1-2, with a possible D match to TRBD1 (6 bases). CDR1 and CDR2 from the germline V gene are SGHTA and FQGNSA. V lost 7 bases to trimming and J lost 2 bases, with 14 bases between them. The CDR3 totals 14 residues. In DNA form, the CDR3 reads TGTGCCAGCACCCCTAAAACAGGGAACTATGGCTACACCTTC. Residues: CASTPKTGNYGYTF.

The CDR3 is CASSLQGQNEKLFF. The CDR3 nucleotides read TGTGCCAGCAGCCTACAGGGACAGAATGAAAAACTGTTTTTT. The J gene is TRBJ1-4, the V gene TRBV7-2; 7 nucleotides agree with TRBD1. The ends lost 5 bases at V and 5 bases at J; junction bases unmatched: 5. The CDR3 is made up of 14 amino acids. CDR1 is SGHTA and CDR2 is FQGNSA in the germline V gene. Combining the CDR3 with reference TRBV7-2 and TRBJ1-4 gives the whole variable domain GAGVSQSPSNKVTEKGKDVELRCDPISGHTALYWYRQSLGQGLEFLIYFQGNSAPDKSGLPSDRFSAERTGGSVSTLTIQRTQQEDSAVYLCASSLQGQNEKLFFGSGTQLSVL.

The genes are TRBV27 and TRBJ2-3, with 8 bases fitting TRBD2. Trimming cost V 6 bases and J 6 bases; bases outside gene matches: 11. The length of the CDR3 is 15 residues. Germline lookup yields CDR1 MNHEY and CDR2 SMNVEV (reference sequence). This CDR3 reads CASRPTSGSGDTQYF. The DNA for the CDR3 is TGTGCCAGCAGACCAACTAGCGGCAGCGGGGATACGCAGTATTTT.

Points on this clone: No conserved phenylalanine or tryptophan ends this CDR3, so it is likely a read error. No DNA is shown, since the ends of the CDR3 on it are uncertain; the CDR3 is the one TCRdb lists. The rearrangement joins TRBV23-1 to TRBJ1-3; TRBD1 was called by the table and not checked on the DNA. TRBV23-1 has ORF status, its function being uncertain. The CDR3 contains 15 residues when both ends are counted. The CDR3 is CASSQRETPRTGEGT.

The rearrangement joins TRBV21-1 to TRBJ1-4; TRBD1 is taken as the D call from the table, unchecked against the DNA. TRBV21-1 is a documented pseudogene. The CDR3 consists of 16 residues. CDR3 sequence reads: CASSRGTEATNEKLFF. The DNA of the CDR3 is TGTGCCAGCAGTCGAGGGACAGAAGCAACTAATGAAAAACTGTTTTTT.

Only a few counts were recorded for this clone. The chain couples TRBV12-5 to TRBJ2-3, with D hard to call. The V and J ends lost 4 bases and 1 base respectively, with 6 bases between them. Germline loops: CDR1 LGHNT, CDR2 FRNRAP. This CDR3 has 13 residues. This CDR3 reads CASGWQGTDTQYF. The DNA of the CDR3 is TGTGCTAGTGGTTGGCAGGGCACAGATACGCAGTATTTT. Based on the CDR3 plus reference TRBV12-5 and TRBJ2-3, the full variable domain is DARVTQTPRHKVTEMGQEVTMRCQPILGHNTVFWYRQTMMQGLELLAYFRNRAPLDDSGMPKDRFSAEMPDATLATLKIQPSEPRDSAVYFCASGWQGTDTQYFGPGTRLTVL.

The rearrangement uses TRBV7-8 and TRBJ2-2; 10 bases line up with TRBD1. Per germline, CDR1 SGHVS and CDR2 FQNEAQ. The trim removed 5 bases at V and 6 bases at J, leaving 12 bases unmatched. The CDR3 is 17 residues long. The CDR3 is CASSAPGQGYLAGELFF. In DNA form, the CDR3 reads TGTGCCAGCAGCGCCCCGGGACAGGGGTATCTCGCCGGGGAGCTGTTTTTT.

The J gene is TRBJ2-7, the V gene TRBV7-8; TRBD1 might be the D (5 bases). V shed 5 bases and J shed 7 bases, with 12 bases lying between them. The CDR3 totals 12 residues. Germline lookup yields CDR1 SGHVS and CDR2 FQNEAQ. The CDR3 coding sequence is TGTGCCAGCAGCCCAGGGCCCGGGGAGCAGTACTTC. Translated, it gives CASSPGPGEQYF.

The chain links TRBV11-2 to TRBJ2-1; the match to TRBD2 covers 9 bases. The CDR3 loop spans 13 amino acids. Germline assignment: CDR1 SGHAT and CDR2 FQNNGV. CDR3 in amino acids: CASGGFNYNEQFF. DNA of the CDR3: TGTGCGAGCGGGGGGTTCAATTACAATGAGCAGTTCTTC. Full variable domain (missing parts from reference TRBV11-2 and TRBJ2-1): EAGVAQSPRYKIIEKRQSVAFWCNPISGHATLYWYQQILGQGPKLLIQFQNNGVVDDSQLPKDRFSAERLKGVDSTLKIQPAKLEDSAVYLCASGGFNYNEQFFGPGTRLTVL.

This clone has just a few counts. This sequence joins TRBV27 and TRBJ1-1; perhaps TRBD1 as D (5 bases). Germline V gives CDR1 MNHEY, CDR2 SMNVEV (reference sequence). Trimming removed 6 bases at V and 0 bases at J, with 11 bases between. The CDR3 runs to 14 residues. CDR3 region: CASRVTGVNTEAFF. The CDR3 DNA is TGTGCCAGCAGAGTTACAGGTGTGAACACTGAAGCTTTCTTT.

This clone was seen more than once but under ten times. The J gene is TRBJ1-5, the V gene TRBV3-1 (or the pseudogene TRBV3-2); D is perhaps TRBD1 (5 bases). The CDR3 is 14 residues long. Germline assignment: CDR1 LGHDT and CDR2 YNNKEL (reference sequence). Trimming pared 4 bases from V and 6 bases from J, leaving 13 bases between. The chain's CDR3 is CASSPLAGSQPQHF. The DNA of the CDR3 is TGTGCCAGCAGCCCCCTTGCAGGGAGTCAGCCCCAGCATTTT.

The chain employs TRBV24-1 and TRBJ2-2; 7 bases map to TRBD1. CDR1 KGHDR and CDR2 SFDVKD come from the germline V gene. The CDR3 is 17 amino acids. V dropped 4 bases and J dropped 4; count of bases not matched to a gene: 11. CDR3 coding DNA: TGTGCCACCAGTGACCATTCTGCGACAGGGCCCACCGGGGAGCTGTTTTTT. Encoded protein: CATSDHSATGPTGELFF.